The source of this T cell receptor (beta chain) is a study of low-dose radiotherapy and immunotherapy resistance in tumors. Study details: On an every-two-weeks schedule, patients received intravenous nivolumab 240 mg, along with ipilimumab 1 mg/kg every six weeks.

Germline V gene sequence: CDR1 SNHLY, CDR2 FYNNEI. V lost 5 bases and J lost 7, with 9 bases in between. The CDR3 extends over 13 amino acids. cDNA synthesis used a TRAV/TRBV-specific primer set for both chains. A roughly 20-cycle PCR with a constant-region primer and V-primer adapter amplified TCRs. A single record per CDR3 protein comes from TCRdb applying MiXCR to the reads. This table has around 100,000 distinct CDR3 sequences, less than 25% appearing once. There are many counts of this clonotype. Documented time point: after trial treatment. The treatment denotes: LDRT plus nivolumab, ipilimumab, low-dose cyclophosphamide and aspirin (RACIN trial).

The chain joins TRBV2 to TRBJ1-6, with a possible D match to TRBD1 (6 bases). This receptor was identified in a male donor with prostate cancer. The sequencing used PBMCs, collected after low-dose radiotherapy plus immunotherapy. The CDR3 spells CASSRTENSPLHF. Written as DNA, the CDR3 is TGTGCCAGCAGTCGGACAGAGAATTCACCCCTCCACTTT.